This passage covers 9 T cell receptor beta chains from one sample sequenced in a study of CD8 T cells in Susac syndrome. Random hexamers primed reverse transcription of about 0.45 to 1 ug RNA. TCRdb ran MiXCR on the immunoSEQ multiplex PCR reads and lists one entry per CDR3 protein. Of about 140,000 distinct CDR3 sequences in the sample, 85% to 95% were seen once. The specimen was CD4+ T cells from PBMCs. These receptors were obtained from a human donor with multiple sclerosis.

The rearrangement joins TRBV5-6 to TRBJ1-5; no reliable D call. The V end lost 0 bases, the J end lost 3 bases, and 7 bases lay between the germline ends. CDR3 length: 14 residues. From germline, CDR1 is SGHDT and CDR2 YYEEEE. The DNA of the CDR3 is TGTGCCAGCAGCTTGGGAACACCCAATCAGCCCCAGCATTTT. This codes for CASSLGTPNQPQHF.

This rearrangement joins TRBV12-3 or TRBV12-4 to TRBJ1-6, with TRBD1 matching 9 bases. J was trimmed by 9 bases and V by 5 bases; bases with no gene match: 5. The CDR3 contains 14 residues. The CDR3 reads CASSPGQGGSPLHF. CDR3 DNA sequence: TGTGCCAGCAGTCCGGGACAGGGCGGTTCACCCCTCCACTTT.

The chain is built from TRBV27 and TRBJ1-1; D ambiguous. The CDR3 has 15 residues. V shed 5 bases and J shed 1 base, with 14 bases lying between them. The V gene's germline CDR1 is MNHEY and CDR2 SMNVEV (reference sequence). For the CDR3, the DNA is TGTGCCAGCAGTCCCCCCGGCTCCCCGAACACTGAAGCTTTCTTT. Translating gives CASSPPGSPNTEAFF.

This chain connects TRBV27 to TRBJ1-5; D remains unclear. V lost 6 bases and J lost 11, with 8 bases in between. Germline values: CDR1 MNHEY, CDR2 SMNVEV (reference sequence). This CDR3 has 10 amino acids. The CDR3 sequence is CASSSLAQHF. The DNA for the CDR3 is TGTGCCAGCAGCTCCTTGGCCCAGCATTTT.

The V and J genes are TRBV20-1 and TRBJ2-1; a possible D gene is TRBD2 (5 bases). V was pared by 2 bases and J by 7 bases, with 15 bases between. This CDR3 is 14 amino acids long. Germline CDR1 and CDR2: DFQATT and SNEGSKA (reference sequence). The CDR3 sequence is CSARKGLQWNEQFF. The CDR3 DNA sequence: TGCAGTGCTAGAAAAGGACTCCAGTGGAATGAGCAGTTCTTC.

The chain combines TRBV5-4 with TRBJ1-1; unclear D gene. Germline V CDR1 and CDR2: SGHNT, YYREEE (reference sequence). V was shortened by 1 base and J by 0 bases, with 10 bases between the two germline ends. The CDR3 runs 15 residues. The CDR3 loop is CASSLSATMNTEAFF. The CDR3 bases are TGTGCCAGCAGCTTGTCGGCTACCATGAACACTGAAGCTTTCTTT.

This sequence joins TRBV20-1 and TRBJ2-7, with a tentative D call TRBD2 (6 bases). V shed 0 bases and J shed 2 bases, with 11 bases lying between them. CDR3 length: 14 residues. CDR1 is DFQATT, CDR2 SNEGSKA, per germline (reference sequence). The CDR3 reads CSARDQRVPYEQYF. The CDR3 nucleotides are TGCAGTGCTAGAGATCAGCGGGTACCCTACGAGCAGTACTTC.

The rearrangement links TRBV7-2 to TRBJ1-3; D perhaps matches TRBD1 (5 bases). CDR1 SGHTA and CDR2 FQGNSA come from the germline V gene. The germline V and J ends were trimmed by 2 bases and 3 bases, with 11 bases remaining between them. The CDR3 runs to 15 residues. The DNA for the CDR3 is TGTGCCAGCAGCTTATGGGACGGAGGTGGAAACACCATATATTTT. This translates into CASSLWDGGGNTIYF.

V gene TRBV2 combines with J gene TRBJ2-7, with 14 bases identical to TRBD2. Germline values: CDR1 SNHLY, CDR2 FYNNEI. Trimming took 6 bases from V and 4 from J; bases not matched to a gene: 11. The CDR3 covers 17 residues. CDR3 sequence: CASRERPGLAGEYEQYF. CDR3 in DNA: TGTGCCAGCAGGGAGAGACCGGGACTAGCGGGAGAATACGAGCAGTACTTC.